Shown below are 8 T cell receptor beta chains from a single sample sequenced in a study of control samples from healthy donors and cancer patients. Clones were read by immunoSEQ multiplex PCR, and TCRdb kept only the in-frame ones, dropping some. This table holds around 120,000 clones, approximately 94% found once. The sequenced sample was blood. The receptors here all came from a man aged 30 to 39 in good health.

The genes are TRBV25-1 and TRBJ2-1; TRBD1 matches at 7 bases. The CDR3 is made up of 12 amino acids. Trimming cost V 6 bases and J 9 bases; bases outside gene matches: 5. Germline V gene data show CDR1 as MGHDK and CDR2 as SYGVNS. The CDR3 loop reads CASRGQPSEQFF. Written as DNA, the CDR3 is TGTGCCAGCAGGGGACAGCCGAGTGAGCAGTTCTTC.

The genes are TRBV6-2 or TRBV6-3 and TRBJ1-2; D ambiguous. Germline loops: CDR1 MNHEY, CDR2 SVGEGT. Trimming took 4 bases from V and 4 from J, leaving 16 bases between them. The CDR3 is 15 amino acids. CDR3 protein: CASSSAGVIGYGYTF. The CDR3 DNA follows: TGTGCCAGCAGTTCCGCCGGGGTTATAGGCTATGGCTACACCTTC.

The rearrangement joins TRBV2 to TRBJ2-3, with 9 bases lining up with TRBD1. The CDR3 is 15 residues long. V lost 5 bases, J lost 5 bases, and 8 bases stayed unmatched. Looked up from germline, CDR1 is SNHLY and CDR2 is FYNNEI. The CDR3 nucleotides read TGTGCCAGCAGTATTTGGGACAGGGCCAAAGATACGCAGTATTTT. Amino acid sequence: CASSIWDRAKDTQYF.

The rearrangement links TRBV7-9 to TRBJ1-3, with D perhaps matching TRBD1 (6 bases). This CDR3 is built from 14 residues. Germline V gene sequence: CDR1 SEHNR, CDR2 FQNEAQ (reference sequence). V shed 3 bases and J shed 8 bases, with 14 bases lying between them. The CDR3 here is CASSLLGGLDTIYF. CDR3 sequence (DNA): TGTGCCAGCAGCTTGTTGGGGGGCTTAGACACCATATATTTT.

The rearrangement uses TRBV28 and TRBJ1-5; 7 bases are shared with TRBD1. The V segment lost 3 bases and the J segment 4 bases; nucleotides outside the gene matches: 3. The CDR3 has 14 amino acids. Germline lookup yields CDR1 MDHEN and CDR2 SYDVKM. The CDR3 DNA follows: TGTGCCAGCAGTTTCCCGGGACAGAATCAGCCCCAGCATTTT. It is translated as CASSFPGQNQPQHF.

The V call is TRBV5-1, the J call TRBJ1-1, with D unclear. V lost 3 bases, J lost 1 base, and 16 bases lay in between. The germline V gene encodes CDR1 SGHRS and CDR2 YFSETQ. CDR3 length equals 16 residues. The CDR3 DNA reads TGCGCCAGCAGCTCACTCCTCTCGGACGGGAACACTGAAGCTTTCTTT. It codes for CASSSLLSDGNTEAFF.

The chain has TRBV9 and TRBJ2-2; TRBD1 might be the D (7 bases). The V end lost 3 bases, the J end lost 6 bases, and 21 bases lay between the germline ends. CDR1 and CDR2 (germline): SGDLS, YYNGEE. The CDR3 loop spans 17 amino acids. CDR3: CASSGERRGRIAGELFF. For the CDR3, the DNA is TGTGCCAGCAGCGGGGAAAGGAGGGGGCGCATCGCCGGGGAGCTGTTTTTT.

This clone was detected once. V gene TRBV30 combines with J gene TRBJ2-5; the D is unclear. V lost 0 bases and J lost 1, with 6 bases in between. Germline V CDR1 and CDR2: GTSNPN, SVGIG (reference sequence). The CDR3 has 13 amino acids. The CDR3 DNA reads TGTGCCTGGAGTGTAAACTCCCAAGAGACCCAGTACTTC. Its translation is CAWSVNSQETQYF.